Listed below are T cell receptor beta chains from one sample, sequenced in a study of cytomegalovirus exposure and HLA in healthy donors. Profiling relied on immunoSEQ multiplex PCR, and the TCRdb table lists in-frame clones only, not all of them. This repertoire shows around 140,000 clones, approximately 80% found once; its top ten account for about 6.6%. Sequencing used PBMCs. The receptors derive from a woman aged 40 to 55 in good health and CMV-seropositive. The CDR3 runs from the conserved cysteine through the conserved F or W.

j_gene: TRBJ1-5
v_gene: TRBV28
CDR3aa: CASSYTLGRPQHF

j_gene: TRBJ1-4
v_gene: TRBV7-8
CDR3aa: CASSISEKLFF

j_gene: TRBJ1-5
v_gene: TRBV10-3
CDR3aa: CAISEFRDRLNQPQHF

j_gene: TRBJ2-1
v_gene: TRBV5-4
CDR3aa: CASSPSRTSGVNEQFF

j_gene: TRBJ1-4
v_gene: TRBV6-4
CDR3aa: CASSATGTGLQKLFF

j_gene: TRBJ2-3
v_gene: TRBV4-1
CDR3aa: CASSQGLAGGSDTQYF

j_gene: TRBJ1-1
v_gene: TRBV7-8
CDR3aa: CASSPSSSRSTEAFF

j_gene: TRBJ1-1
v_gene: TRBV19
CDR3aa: CASSRRQGDTEAFF

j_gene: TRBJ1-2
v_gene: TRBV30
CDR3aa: CAWSVTGYGYTF

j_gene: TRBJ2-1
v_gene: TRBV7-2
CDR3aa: CASTYGGNSYNEQFF

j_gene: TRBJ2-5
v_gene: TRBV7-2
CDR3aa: CASSLAPGGWETQYF

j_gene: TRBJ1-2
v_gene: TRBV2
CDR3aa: CASSRDRGYGYTF